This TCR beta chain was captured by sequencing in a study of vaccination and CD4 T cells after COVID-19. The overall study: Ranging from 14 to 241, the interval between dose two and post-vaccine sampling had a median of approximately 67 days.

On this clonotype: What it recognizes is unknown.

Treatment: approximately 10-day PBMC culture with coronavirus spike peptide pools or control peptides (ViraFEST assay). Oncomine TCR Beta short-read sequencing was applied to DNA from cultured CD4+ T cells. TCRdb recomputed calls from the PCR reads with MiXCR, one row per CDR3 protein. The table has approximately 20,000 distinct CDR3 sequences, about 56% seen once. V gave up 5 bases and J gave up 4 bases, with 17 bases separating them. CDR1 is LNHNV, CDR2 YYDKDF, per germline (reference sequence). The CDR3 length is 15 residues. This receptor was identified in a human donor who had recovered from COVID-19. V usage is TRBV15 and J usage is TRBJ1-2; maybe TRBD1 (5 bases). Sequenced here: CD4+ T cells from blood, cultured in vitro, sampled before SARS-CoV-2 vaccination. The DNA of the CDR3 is TGTGCCACCAGCTCCCGGGGCACCGAGTCCTATGGCTACACCTTC. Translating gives CATSSRGTESYGYTF.